This T cell receptor (beta chain) was profiled in a study of blood T cell repertoires in COVID-19. Study at large: Italy, Spain and the United States were the sources of the convalescent and acute COVID-19 samples. Sources were T cells, B-cell-depleted T cells, or PBMCs; the material itself was cDNA or gDNA.

Original analysis: Researchers report that nucleated cell counts were estimated from reference gene primer amplification. Clones were sequenced by immunoSEQ multiplex PCR, and TCRdb holds only the in-frame ones, with some missing. V and J calls and clone size are given by that table; D and trimming were obtained from the DNA. The sample yields about 290,000 clones, 85% to 90% seen once. Germline V gene data show CDR1 as MNHEY and CDR2 as SVGAGI. The CDR3 loop spans 13 amino acids. After removal of 4 bases from V and 7 bases from J, the junction contained 4 bases not matched to a gene. Followed over time, Seattle patients had been enrolled while infection was active.

The V call is TRBV6-5, the J call TRBJ2-1; 7 bases align to TRBD1. Input material: peripheral blood. This receptor was identified in a woman in her 30s with COVID-19, enrolled during active disease. The CDR3 sequence: CASSLHRGNEQFF. The CDR3 nucleotides are TGTGCCAGCAGTTTGCACAGGGGAAATGAGCAGTTCTTC.